Listed below are T cell receptor beta chains from one sample, sequenced in a study of shared clonotypes between healthy human individuals. Profiling relied on immunoSEQ multiplex PCR, and the TCRdb table lists in-frame clones only, not all of them. The table lists around 2.1 million clones, roughly 91% of them singletons. The sequenced sample consisted of naive CD8+ T cells from PBMCs. All receptors derive from a man aged 18-30 years in good health. Some clones in this sample may be carry-over from other donors' samples. Each CDR3 is given with its conserved first and last residue. Fields, in order: clone size, J gene, D gene, V gene, CDR3 DNA, CDR3 protein. A D gene is named only where the DNA matches it firmly. Clone size, where shown, is once, few, many, or a class for clones that have expanded.

clone size: .; J gene: TRBJ1-5; D gene: .; V gene: TRBV28; CDR3 DNA: TGTGCCAGCACCTCGGTTACCAAGGCGCAGCCCCAGCATTTT; CDR3 protein: CASTSVTKAQPQHF
clone size: few; J gene: TRBJ1-5; D gene: .; V gene: TRBV9; CDR3 DNA: TGTGCCAGCAGCCCCATGGACAGCTATCAGCCCCAGCATTTT; CDR3 protein: CASSPMDSYQPQHF
clone size: .; J gene: TRBJ2-7; D gene: .; V gene: TRBV2; CDR3 DNA: TGTGCCAGCAGGGTAGGGGCAATTTCCTACGAGCAGTACTTC; CDR3 protein: CASRVGAISYEQYF
clone size: .; J gene: TRBJ2-7; D gene: .; V gene: TRBV27; CDR3 DNA: TGTGCCACAAGGGACCTGAGCTCCTACGAGCAGTACTTC; CDR3 protein: CATRDLSSYEQYF
clone size: .; J gene: TRBJ2-1; D gene: TRBD2; V gene: TRBV27; CDR3 DNA: TGTGCCAGCAGTCCCCTAGCGGGAGGGGCCTACAATGAGCAGTTCTTC; CDR3 protein: CASSPLAGGAYNEQFF
clone size: .; J gene: TRBJ2-1; D gene: .; V gene: TRBV4-1; CDR3 DNA: TGCGCCAGCAGCCACGGGTACAATGAGCAGTTCTTC; CDR3 protein: CASSHGYNEQFF
clone size: .; J gene: TRBJ1-5; D gene: .; V gene: TRBV7-6; CDR3 DNA: TGTGCCAGCAGCTTAGGTCCCCATCAGCCCCAGCATTTT; CDR3 protein: CASSLGPHQPQHF
clone size: .; J gene: TRBJ2-7; D gene: TRBD1; V gene: TRBV19; CDR3 DNA: TGTGCCAGTAGTCGACAGGGGGTACTTCCGGAGCAGTACTTC; CDR3 protein: CASSRQGVLPEQYF
clone size: .; J gene: TRBJ2-6; D gene: TRBD1; V gene: TRBV10-3; CDR3 DNA: TGTGCCATCAGTGAACAGGGGGCGCCTGGGGCCAACGTCCTGACTTTC; CDR3 protein: CAISEQGAPGANVLTF
clone size: once; J gene: TRBJ2-7; D gene: TRBD1; V gene: TRBV19; CDR3 DNA: TGTGCCAGTAGTGAGCAGGGGGCTGTTCTCGAGCAGTACTTC; CDR3 protein: CASSEQGAVLEQYF
clone size: .; J gene: TRBJ2-7; D gene: TRBD2; V gene: TRBV10-3; CDR3 DNA: TGTGCCATCAGTGATAGGGGTAGCGGGACCCTCTCCTACGAGCAGTACTTC; CDR3 protein: CAISDRGSGTLSYEQYF
clone size: .; J gene: TRBJ1-2; D gene: .; V gene: TRBV6-5; CDR3 DNA: TGTGCCAGCAGCCCACCCTGGGTAGGGGATGGCTACACCTTC; CDR3 protein: CASSPPWVGDGYTF
clone size: .; J gene: TRBJ1-2; D gene: .; V gene: TRBV15; CDR3 DNA: TGTGCCACCAGCAGAGATCTCCGGGAACCCGCTGGCTACACCTTC; CDR3 protein: CATSRDLREPAGYTF
clone size: .; J gene: TRBJ1-2; D gene: .; V gene: TRBV6-1; CDR3 DNA: TGTGCCAGCAGAGGGCAGACACAGAACTATGGCTACACCTTC; CDR3 protein: CASRGQTQNYGYTF
clone size: .; J gene: TRBJ1-5; D gene: .; V gene: TRBV5-5; CDR3 DNA: TGTGCCAGCAGCTTAGTTCTGGCTAGCAATCAGCCCCAGCATTTT; CDR3 protein: CASSLVLASNQPQHF
clone size: once; J gene: TRBJ2-1; D gene: .; V gene: TRBV28; CDR3 DNA: TGTGCCAGCAGGCAGACAGGGACTTCCTACAATGAGCAGTTCTTC; CDR3 protein: CASRQTGTSYNEQFF
clone size: .; J gene: TRBJ1-4; D gene: .; V gene: TRBV7-9; CDR3 DNA: TGTGCCAGCAGCTCGATAAAGACAGTCCGTAATGAAAAACTGTTTTTT; CDR3 protein: CASSSIKTVRNEKLFF
clone size: .; J gene: TRBJ2-1; D gene: TRBD2; V gene: TRBV7-9; CDR3 DNA: TGTGCCAGCAGCGTGGTTGGGACTAGCGGGAGGGCCTACAATGAGCAGTTCTTC; CDR3 protein: CASSVVGTSGRAYNEQFF
clone size: .; J gene: TRBJ2-3; D gene: TRBD2; V gene: TRBV9; CDR3 DNA: TGTGCCAGCAGCCCCATGGGACTAACTAGCACAGATACGCAGTATTTT; CDR3 protein: CASSPMGLTSTDTQYF
clone size: .; J gene: TRBJ2-3; D gene: TRBD2; V gene: TRBV6-5; CDR3 DNA: TGTGCCACCCAAAGCGGGACTAGCCGAGGAGATACGCAGTATTTT; CDR3 protein: CATQSGTSRGDTQYF
clone size: .; J gene: TRBJ1-1; D gene: .; V gene: TRBV28; CDR3 DNA: TGTGCCAGCAGTCCAGGACGGTTGAACACTGAAGCTTTCTTT; CDR3 protein: CASSPGRLNTEAFF
clone size: .; J gene: TRBJ2-5; D gene: .; V gene: TRBV28; CDR3 DNA: TGTGCCAGCAGTTTGGGGCAAGAGACCCAGTACTTC; CDR3 protein: CASSLGQETQYF
clone size: .; J gene: TRBJ2-2; D gene: .; V gene: TRBV2; CDR3 DNA: TGTGCCAGCAGTGAAACCCGACGGAGGAACACCGGGGAGCTGTTTTTT; CDR3 protein: CASSETRRRNTGELFF
clone size: .; J gene: TRBJ1-5; D gene: .; V gene: TRBV6-5; CDR3 DNA: TGTGCCAGCAGTTCTGGGACGGGGGGCAATCAGCCCCAGCATTTT; CDR3 protein: CASSSGTGGNQPQHF